A single sample gave rise to the 8 T cell receptor beta chains below, sequenced in a study of regulatory and conventional T cells in RAG deficiency. TCRdb keeps only in-frame clones here, not all; method: immunoSEQ multiplex PCR. The repertoire includes over 45,000 clones, approximately 90% of them detected once, and 0.51% sits in the top ten. Genomic DNA came from blood conventional CD4+ T cells gated CD25-low CD127-high. This same sample was also part of a study on regulatory T cells. In that study: Amplification used 52 TRBV primers and 13 TRBJ primers.

The sequencing input was CD4+ effector T cells sorted from blood. These receptors all stem from a human donor in good health.

The chain has TRBV15 and TRBJ2-2; TRBD1 is a possible D gene (6 bases). Germline-derived CDR1 and CDR2 are LNHNV and YYDKDF (reference sequence). CDR3 length: 14 amino acids. V shed 5 bases and J shed 6 bases, with 13 bases lying between them. CDR3 nucleotides: TGTGCCACCAGCCGAGCCGCAGGGGCCGGGGAGCTGTTTTTT. Amino acid sequence: CATSRAAGAGELFF.

The chain couples TRBV10-3 to TRBJ1-2; the D gene is possibly TRBD1 (5 bases). V was trimmed by 5 bases and J by 7 bases, leaving 11 bases between them. The CDR3 is 12 amino acids. The germline V gene encodes CDR1 ENHRY and CDR2 SYGVKD. The CDR3 nucleotides are TGTGCCATCAGTCTCGGGGGGGGTGGCTACACCTTC. Protein product: CAISLGGGGYTF.

The rearrangement joins TRBV7-3 to TRBJ2-2, with D possibly matching TRBD1 (6 bases). V lost 5 bases and J 0 bases, leaving 10 bases between the germline ends. The CDR3 consists of 15 residues. Germline V lookup: CDR1 SGHTA, CDR2 FQGTGA. CDR3 bases: TGTGCCAGCAGCCGCGACAGGTCGAACACCGGGGAGCTGTTTTTT. Its translation: CASSRDRSNTGELFF.

The V and J genes are TRBV10-3 and TRBJ1-5; tentatively, D is TRBD1 (5 bases). V was cut by 2 bases and J by 5 bases, with 19 bases left in between. This CDR3 comprises 17 residues. Germline-derived CDR1 and CDR2 are ENHRY and SYGVKD. CDR3 nucleotides: TGTGCCATCAGTGAGCCGAAATTGGGACCAAGCGATCAGCCCCAGCATTTT. Protein product: CAISEPKLGPSDQPQHF.

The chain employs TRBV27 and TRBJ1-1; 7 bases map to TRBD1. J gave up 1 base and V 5 bases, and 10 bases lay outside the gene matches. The CDR3 covers 16 residues. CDR1 is MNHEY, CDR2 SMNVEV, per germline (reference sequence). The CDR3 DNA reads as TGTGCCAGCAGTCACACTCCAGGGGGGGGGAACACTGAAGCTTTCTTT. Its protein product is CASSHTPGGGNTEAFF.

The CDR3 protein is CASSELQGPEAFF. In nucleotides, the CDR3 is TGCGCCAGCAGCGAACTACAGGGGCCTGAAGCTTTCTTT. The rearrangement uses TRBV5-1 and TRBJ1-1; 7 bases are shared with TRBD1. Germline values: CDR1 SGHRS, CDR2 YFSETQ. CDR3 size: 13 residues. V shed 4 bases and J 6 bases; nucleotides not matched to a gene: 6.

The V call is TRBV30, the J call TRBJ1-1; no definite D call. The CDR3 is 12 residues long. Trimming left V 0 bases short and J 2 bases short, with 4 bases between. Germline V CDR1 and CDR2: GTSNPN, SVGIG (reference sequence). Written as DNA, the CDR3 is TGTGCCTGGAGTGTTGGAAACACTGAAGCTTTCTTT. This translates into CAWSVGNTEAFF.

This rearrangement joins TRBV28 to TRBJ1-6; 9 bases align to TRBD1. The germline V gene encodes CDR1 MDHEN and CDR2 SYDVKM. There are 14 residues in the CDR3. The trim removed 3 bases at V and 10 bases at J, leaving 4 bases unmatched. The CDR3 loop is CASSLTGGGSPLHF. The CDR3 bases are TGTGCCAGCAGTTTGACAGGGGGAGGATCACCCCTCCACTTT.